The present T cell receptor beta chain was sequenced within a study of technical replicates of blood from a few donors. Assay: immunoSEQ multiplex PCR; the TCRdb copy retains only in-frame clones and omits some. The sample lists tens of thousands of clones; roughly 93% were seen once. V lost 2 bases to trimming and J lost 3 bases, with 8 bases between them. The germline gives CDR1 MDHEN, CDR2 SYDVKM. This CDR3 spans 14 amino acids. Sequencing was performed on T cells isolated from PBMCs. The clonotype originates from a human donor in good health. V usage is TRBV28 and J usage is TRBJ1-5; D not certain. CDR3 DNA sequence: TGTGCCAGCAGTTTAATCCAGGACAATCAGCCCCAGCATTTT. Translating it yields CASSLIQDNQPQHF.